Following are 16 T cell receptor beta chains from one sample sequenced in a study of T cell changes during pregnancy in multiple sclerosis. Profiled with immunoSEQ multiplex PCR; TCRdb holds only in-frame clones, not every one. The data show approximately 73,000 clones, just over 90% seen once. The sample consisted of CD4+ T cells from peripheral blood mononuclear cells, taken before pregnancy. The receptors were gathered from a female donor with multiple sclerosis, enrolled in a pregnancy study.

Here the CDR3 reads CASSISSGGADQAKNIQYF. CDR3 coding DNA: TGTGCCAGTAGTATCTCCAGCGGGGGGGCCGATCAGGCCAAAAACATTCAGTACTTC. The chain employs TRBV19 and TRBJ2-4; 10 bases are shared with TRBD2. The CDR3 contains 19 residues. Losses at the gene ends were 3 bases for V and 1 base for J; bases not matched to a gene: 12. Germline V lookup: CDR1 LNHDA, CDR2 SQIVND (reference sequence).

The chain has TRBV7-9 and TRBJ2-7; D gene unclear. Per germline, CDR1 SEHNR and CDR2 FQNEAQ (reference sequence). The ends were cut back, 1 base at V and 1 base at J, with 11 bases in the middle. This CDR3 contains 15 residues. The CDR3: CASSLGSSGSYEQYF. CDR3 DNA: TGTGCCAGCAGCTTAGGGAGTAGTGGGTCCTACGAGCAGTACTTC.

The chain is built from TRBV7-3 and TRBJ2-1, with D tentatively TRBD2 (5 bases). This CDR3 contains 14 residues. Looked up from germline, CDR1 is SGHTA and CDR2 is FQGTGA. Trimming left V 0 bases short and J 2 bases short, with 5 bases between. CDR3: CASSLTGAYNEQFF. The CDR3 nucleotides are TGTGCCAGCAGCTTAACGGGAGCCTACAATGAGCAGTTCTTC. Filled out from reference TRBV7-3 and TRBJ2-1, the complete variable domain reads GAGVSQTPSNKVTEKGKYVELRCDPISGHTALYWYRQSLGQGPEFLIYFQGTGAADDSGLPNDRFFAVRPEGSVSTLKIQRTERGDSAVYLCASSLTGAYNEQFFGPGTRLTVL.

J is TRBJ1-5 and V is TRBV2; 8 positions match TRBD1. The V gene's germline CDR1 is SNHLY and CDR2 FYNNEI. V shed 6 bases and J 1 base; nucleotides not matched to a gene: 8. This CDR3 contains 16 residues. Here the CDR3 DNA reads TGTGCCAGCAGCTTGACAGGGGTATTGAGCAATCAGCCCCAGCATTTT. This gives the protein CASSLTGVLSNQPQHF.

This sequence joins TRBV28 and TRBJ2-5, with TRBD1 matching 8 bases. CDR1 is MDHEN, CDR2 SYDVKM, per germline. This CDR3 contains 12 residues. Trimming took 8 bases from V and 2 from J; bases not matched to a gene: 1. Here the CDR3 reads CASGQGQETQYF. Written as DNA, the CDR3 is TGTGCCAGCGGACAGGGACAAGAGACCCAGTACTTC.

The CDR3 sequence is CASSPNTGTGPSGNTIYF. DNA for the CDR3: TGTGCCAGCAGCCCGAACACCGGGACAGGTCCCTCTGGAAACACCATATATTTT. The chain is built from TRBV6-4 and TRBJ1-3; 8 bases line up with TRBD1. Germline CDR1 and CDR2: MRHNA and SNTAGT. The CDR3 is 18 amino acids. The trim removed 6 bases at V and 0 bases at J, leaving 13 bases unmatched.

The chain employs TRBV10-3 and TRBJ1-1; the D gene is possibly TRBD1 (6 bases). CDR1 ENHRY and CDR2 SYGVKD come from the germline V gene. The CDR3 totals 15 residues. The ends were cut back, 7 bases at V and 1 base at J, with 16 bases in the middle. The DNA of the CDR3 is TGTGCCATCACGGATAGAGGGACACCGAACACTGAAGCTTTCTTT. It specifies CAITDRGTPNTEAFF.

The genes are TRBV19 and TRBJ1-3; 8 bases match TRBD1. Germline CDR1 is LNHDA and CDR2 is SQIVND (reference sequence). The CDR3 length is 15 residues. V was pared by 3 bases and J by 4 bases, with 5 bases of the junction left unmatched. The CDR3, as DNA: TGTGCCAGTAGTATCAGGGGGCGACGAGGAAACACCATATATTTT. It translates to CASSIRGRRGNTIYF. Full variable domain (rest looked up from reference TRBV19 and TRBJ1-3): DGGITQSPKYLFRKEGQNVTLSCEQNLNHDAMYWYRQDPGQGLRLIYYSQIVNDFQKGDIAEGYSVSREKKESFPLTVTSAQKNPTAFYLCASSIRGRRGNTIYFGEGSWLTVV.

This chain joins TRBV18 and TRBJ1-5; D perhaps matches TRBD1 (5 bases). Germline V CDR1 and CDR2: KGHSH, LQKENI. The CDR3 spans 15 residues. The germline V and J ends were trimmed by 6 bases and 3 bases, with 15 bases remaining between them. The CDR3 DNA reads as TGTGCCAGCTCCGGCGGGGGAAACACCAATCAGCCCCAGCATTTT. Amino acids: CASSGGGNTNQPQHF.

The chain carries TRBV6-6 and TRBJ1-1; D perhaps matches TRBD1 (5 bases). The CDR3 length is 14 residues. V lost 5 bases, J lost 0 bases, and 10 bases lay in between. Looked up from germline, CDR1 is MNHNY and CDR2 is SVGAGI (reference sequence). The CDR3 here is CASSPRVLNTEAFF. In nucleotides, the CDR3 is TGTGCCAGCAGTCCCAGGGTTTTGAACACTGAAGCTTTCTTT.

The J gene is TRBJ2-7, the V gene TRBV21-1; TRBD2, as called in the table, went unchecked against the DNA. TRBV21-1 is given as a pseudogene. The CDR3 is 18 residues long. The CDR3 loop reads CASSKGKRGVPGGYEQYF. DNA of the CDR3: TGTGCCAGCAGCAAAGGGAAGCGGGGGGTTCCCGGGGGGTACGAGCAGTACTTC.

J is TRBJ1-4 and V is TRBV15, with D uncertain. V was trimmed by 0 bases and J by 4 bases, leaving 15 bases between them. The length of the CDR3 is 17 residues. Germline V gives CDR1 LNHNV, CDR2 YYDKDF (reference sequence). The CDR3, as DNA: TGTGCCACCAGCAGAGATCTCCGAGGCGGGGTTAATGAAAAACTGTTTTTT. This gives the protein CATSRDLRGGVNEKLFF. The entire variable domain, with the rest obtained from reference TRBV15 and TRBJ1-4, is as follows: DAMVIQNPRYQVTQFGKPVTLSCSQTLNHNVMYWYQQKSSQAPKLLFHYYDKDFNNEADTPDNFQSRRPNTSFCFLDIRSPGLGDTAMYLCATSRDLRGGVNEKLFFGSGTQLSVL.

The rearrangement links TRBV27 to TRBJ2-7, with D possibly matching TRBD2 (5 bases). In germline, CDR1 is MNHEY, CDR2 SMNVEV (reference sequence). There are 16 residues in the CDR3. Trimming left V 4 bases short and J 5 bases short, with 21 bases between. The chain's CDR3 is CASSSPLRRGADEQYF. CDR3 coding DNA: TGTGCCAGCAGTTCCCCACTCCGCCGGGGAGCGGACGAGCAGTACTTC.

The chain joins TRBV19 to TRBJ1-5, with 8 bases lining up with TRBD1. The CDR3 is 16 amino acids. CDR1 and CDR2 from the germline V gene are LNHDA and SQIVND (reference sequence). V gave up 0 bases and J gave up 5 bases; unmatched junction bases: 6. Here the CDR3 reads CASSIDRTGPYQPQHF. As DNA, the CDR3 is TGTGCCAGTAGTATAGACCGGACAGGGCCATATCAGCCCCAGCATTTT.

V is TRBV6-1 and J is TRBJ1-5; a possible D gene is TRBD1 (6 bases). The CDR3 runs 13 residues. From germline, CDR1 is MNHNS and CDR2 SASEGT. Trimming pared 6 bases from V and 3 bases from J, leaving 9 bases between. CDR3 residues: CASRGQPNQPQHF. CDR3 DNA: TGTGCCAGCAGAGGACAGCCCAATCAGCCCCAGCATTTT.

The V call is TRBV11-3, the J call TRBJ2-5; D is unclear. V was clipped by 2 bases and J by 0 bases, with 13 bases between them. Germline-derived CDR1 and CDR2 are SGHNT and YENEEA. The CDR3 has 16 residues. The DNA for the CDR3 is TGTGCCAGCAGCTTACGGCGGCCTAGGTACCAAGAGACCCAGTACTTC. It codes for CASSLRRPRYQETQYF.